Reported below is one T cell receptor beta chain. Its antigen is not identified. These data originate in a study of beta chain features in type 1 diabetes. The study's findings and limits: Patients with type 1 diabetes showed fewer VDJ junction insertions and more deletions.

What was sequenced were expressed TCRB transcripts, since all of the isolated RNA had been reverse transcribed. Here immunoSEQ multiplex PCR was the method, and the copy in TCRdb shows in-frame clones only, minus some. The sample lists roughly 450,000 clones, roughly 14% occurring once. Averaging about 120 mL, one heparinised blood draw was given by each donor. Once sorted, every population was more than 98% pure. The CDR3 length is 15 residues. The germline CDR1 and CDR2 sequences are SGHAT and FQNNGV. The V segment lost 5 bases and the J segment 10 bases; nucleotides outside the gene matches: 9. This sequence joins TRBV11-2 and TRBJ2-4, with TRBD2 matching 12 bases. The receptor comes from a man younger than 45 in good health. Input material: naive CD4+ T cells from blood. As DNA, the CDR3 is TGTGCCAGCAGCCCTAGTCCCACTAGCGGGGGGATTCAGTACTTC. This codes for CASSPSPTSGGIQYF. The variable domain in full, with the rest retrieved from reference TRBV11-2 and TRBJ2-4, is EAGVAQSPRYKIIEKRQSVAFWCNPISGHATLYWYQQILGQGPKLLIQFQNNGVVDDSQLPKDRFSAERLKGVDSTLKIQPAKLEDSAVYLCASSPSPTSGGIQYFGAGTRLSVL.